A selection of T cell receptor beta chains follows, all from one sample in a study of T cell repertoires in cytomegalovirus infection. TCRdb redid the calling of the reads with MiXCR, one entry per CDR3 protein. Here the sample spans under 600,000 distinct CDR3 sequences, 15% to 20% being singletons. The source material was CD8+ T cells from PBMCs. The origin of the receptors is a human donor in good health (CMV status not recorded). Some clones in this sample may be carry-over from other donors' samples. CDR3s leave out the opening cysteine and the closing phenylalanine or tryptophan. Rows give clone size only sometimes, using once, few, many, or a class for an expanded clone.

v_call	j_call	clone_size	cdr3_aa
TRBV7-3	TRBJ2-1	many	ASSLTSASYNEQF
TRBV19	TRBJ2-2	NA	ASRRASRTGELF
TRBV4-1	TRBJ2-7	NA	ASSQAPWLAGGTYEQY
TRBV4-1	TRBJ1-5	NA	ASSQGRAQQPQH
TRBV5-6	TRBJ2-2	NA	ARSLAGITGELF
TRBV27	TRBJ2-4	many	ASSRSEQTKNIQY
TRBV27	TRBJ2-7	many	ASSQGQGLRSFEQY
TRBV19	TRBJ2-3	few	ASSIGPNTQY
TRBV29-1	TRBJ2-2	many	SVGGTSGTGELF
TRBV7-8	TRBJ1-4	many	ASNPTIANNEKLF
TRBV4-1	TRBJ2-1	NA	ASSQELDNEQF